This T cell receptor (beta chain) is from a study of T cell repertoires in cytomegalovirus infection. TCRdb re-called the reads through MiXCR, storing one row per CDR3 protein. The sample has about 150,000 distinct CDR3 sequences, 17% seen once. The CDR3 has 15 amino acids. Germline V gives CDR1 SGHVS, CDR2 FNYEAQ. Trimming cost V 5 bases and J 4 bases; bases outside gene matches: 2. J is TRBJ2-1 and V is TRBV7-6; 13 bases are shared with TRBD2. This TCR was recovered from a human donor in good health (CMV status not recorded). Some clones in this sample may be carry-over from other donors' samples. The source material was CD8+ T cells from PBMCs. In nucleotides, the CDR3 is TGTGCCAGCAGCCAGACTAGCGGGGGGTACAATGAGCAGTTCTTC. Translating gives CASSQTSGGYNEQFF.